This T cell receptor (beta chain) was identified during a study of beta chain features in type 1 diabetes. Across the whole study: Over 85,000,000 sorted cells were examined across all samples.

Isolated RNA was reverse transcribed in full, so expressed TCRB transcripts were sequenced. The assay was immunoSEQ multiplex PCR, and TCRdb's table has in-frame clones only and misses some. The table records about 180,000 clones, approximately 7.8% of them present only once. This clone was seen ten or more times. What it binds is not known. The CDR3 consists of 15 residues. Germline trimming cut 5 bases from V and 8 bases from J; bases unmatched to any gene: 12. Germline CDR1 reads SEHNR; CDR2 reads FQNEAQ (reference sequence). Study-level findings and limits: Across all four CD4+ subsets, people with type 1 diabetes showed modestly shorter TCRB CDR3s.

The specimen was central memory CD4+ T cells from blood. The TCR originated in a middle-aged woman with type 1 diabetes. This rearrangement joins TRBV7-9 to TRBJ2-1, with 7 bases fitting TRBD2. The CDR3 nucleotides are TGTGCCAGCAGCCGCCCTAGCGGTCACCTCGATGAGCAGTTCTTC. This codes for CASSRPSGHLDEQFF.